The rows below give T cell receptor beta chains drawn from one sample of a study of spatial heterogeneity in lung cancer. A single record per CDR3 protein comes from TCRdb applying MiXCR to the 5' RACE reads. The data hold some 37,000 distinct CDR3 sequences, with approximately 6.8% observed a single time. This specimen was PBMCs, taken at surgery. All receptors come from a female donor with early-stage non-small cell lung cancer. The CDR3 runs from the conserved cysteine through the conserved F or W. A row's size may be missing; if present it is once, few, many or a size class.

>many|11|TRBJ1-2|TRBV29-1
CSVGRGQGITF
>many|14|TRBJ2-7|TRBV5-6
CASRRTGTEIRQYF
>few|15|TRBJ2-3|TRBV24-1
CATSDSRAAGDTQYF
>many|12|TRBJ1-2|TRBV18
CASSPGLGGYTF
>many|12|TRBJ2-7|TRBV12-3/TRBV12-4
CASRGTSPEQYF
>many|12|TRBJ2-6|TRBV6-5
CASTNGANVLAF
>many|14|TRBJ2-1|TRBV29-1
CSARGQGSYNEQFF
>many|14|TRBJ2-3|TRBV20-1
CSARDHPGSDTQYF
>NA|16|TRBJ2-5|TRBV27
CASSPLTSGALETQYF
>many|12|TRBJ2-7|TRBV7-9
CASSSGYYEQYF
>medium-sized|17|TRBJ2-3|TRBV2
CASRLAGDFWTTDTQYF
>few|16|TRBJ2-5|TRBV15
CATSRDSSAGRETQYF
>few|14|TRBJ2-1|TRBV20-1
CSARYGGARDEQFF
>few|15|TRBJ2-1|TRBV4-1
CASSWGGRPYNEQFF
>NA|14|TRBJ2-1|TRBV18
CASSRTGGYNEQFF
>many|15|TRBJ1-5|TRBV2
CASSRDTQTYQPQHF
>many|16|TRBJ2-7|TRBV19
CASHGTGLFDSYEQYF
>few|13|TRBJ2-3|TRBV20-1
CSARDSYTDTQYF
>many|15|TRBJ2-4|TRBV5-4
CASSTRTGGVYIQYF
>many|17|TRBJ2-3|TRBV28
CASSRRTYRQDTDTQYF
>many|17|TRBJ1-2|TRBV4-3
CASSQEQSPPFFYGYTF
>many|15|TRBJ1-2|TRBV3-1
CASSQDRRQAYGYTF
>NA|11|TRBJ2-7|TRBV3-1
CASSQEYEQYF
>many|11|TRBJ2-3|TRBV12-3/TRBV12-4
CASSITDTQYF